Each of the 21 T cell receptor beta chains below was sequenced from the same sample in a study of cytomegalovirus exposure and HLA in healthy donors. Primers for the PCR totalled 60 Vbeta and 13 Jbeta. Clones were sequenced by immunoSEQ multiplex PCR, and TCRdb holds only the in-frame ones, with some missing. The sample has 180,000 or so clones, approximately 80% seen once. The sample consisted of PBMCs. The receptors originated from a female donor in good health and CMV-seronegative.

This clone was detected a few times. J is TRBJ1-1 and V is TRBV7-2; possibly TRBD1 for D (5 bases). The germline V gene encodes CDR1 SGHTA and CDR2 FQGNSA. V was clipped by 7 bases and J by 2 bases, with 20 bases between them. This CDR3 has 16 residues. The CDR3 region has the DNA TGTGCCAGCACCCTTAGGGGAGGTTTTACAAACACTGAAGCTTTCTTT. Protein: CASTLRGGFTNTEAFF. The whole variable domain, filled in from reference TRBV7-2 and TRBJ1-1, reads GAGVSQSPSNKVTEKGKDVELRCDPISGHTALYWYRQSLGQGLEFLIYFQGNSAPDKSGLPSDRFSAERTGGSVSTLTIQRTQQEDSAVYLCASTLRGGFTNTEAFFGQGTRLTVV.

In nucleotides, the CDR3 is TGTGCCAGCAGCTTAGATGGAGGACGATACAATGAGCAGTTCTTC. Translation gives CASSLDGGRYNEQFF. The chain joins TRBV7-6 to TRBJ2-1, with a weak D call TRBD2 (5 bases). Germline assignment: CDR1 SGHVS and CDR2 FNYEAQ. V dropped 1 base and J dropped 4 bases, with 11 bases sitting between them. The CDR3 contains 15 residues.

V gene TRBV4-3 combines with J gene TRBJ2-1, with 9 bases that match TRBD1. After removal of 1 base from V and 9 bases from J, the junction contained 19 bases not matched to a gene. From germline, CDR1 is LGHNA and CDR2 YSLEER. The CDR3 sequence is 19 residues long. The CDR3 loop is CASSQGFNRGLWFSGEQFF. CDR3 coding DNA: TGCGCCAGCAGCCAAGGCTTCAACAGGGGGCTGTGGTTTTCTGGTGAGCAGTTCTTC.

V and J are TRBV27 and TRBJ2-1; D is possibly TRBD2 (5 bases). This CDR3 contains 12 residues. Between the trimmed V and J ends, which lost 3 bases and 8 bases, there was a span of 8 bases. Per the germline V gene, CDR1 is MNHEY and CDR2 is SMNVEV (reference sequence). In DNA form, the CDR3 reads TGTGCCAGCAGTTTCCCCGGGGATGAGCAGTTCTTC. Amino acids: CASSFPGDEQFF.

The rearrangement links TRBV19 to TRBJ2-5, with 9 bases fitting TRBD2. Per the germline V gene, CDR1 is LNHDA and CDR2 is SQIVND (reference sequence). V was pared by 3 bases and J by 5 bases, with 7 bases of the junction left unmatched. The CDR3 is 15 residues long. CDR3 DNA sequence: TGTGCCAGTAGTATCGCGGGGGGGCTGCGGGAGACCCAGTACTTC. Its translation: CASSIAGGLRETQYF. Variable domain in full (rest from reference TRBV19 and TRBJ2-5): DGGITQSPKYLFRKEGQNVTLSCEQNLNHDAMYWYRQDPGQGLRLIYYSQIVNDFQKGDIAEGYSVSREKKESFPLTVTSAQKNPTAFYLCASSIAGGLRETQYFGPGTRLLVL.

The CDR3 bases are TGTGCCAGCAGTAGGGACACCTTGGTCAATGAGCAGTTCTTC. Its translation: CASSRDTLVNEQFF. The chain recombines TRBV2 with TRBJ2-1; D is possibly TRBD1 (6 bases). The V end was cut by 5 bases, the J end by 6 bases, with 14 bases between. This CDR3 is built from 14 residues. Germline V gives CDR1 SNHLY, CDR2 FYNNEI.

The chain carries TRBV9 and TRBJ2-3, with a weak D call TRBD2 (7 bases). The V gene lost 0 bases and the J gene lost 2 bases, with 16 bases spanning the gap. The CDR3 runs 17 residues. Germline CDR1 and CDR2: SGDLS and YYNGEE. For the CDR3, the DNA is TGTGCCAGCAGCGTAGAGGGGGTAGCGGGTTTCACAGATACGCAGTATTTT. This encodes CASSVEGVAGFTDTQYF.

The V gene is TRBV7-8, the J gene TRBJ2-7; 13 bases are shared with TRBD2. The V gene end was trimmed by 5 bases and the J gene end by 3 bases; junction bases not matched to a gene: 10. Germline values: CDR1 SGHVS, CDR2 FQNEAQ. This CDR3 region has 17 residues. This CDR3 reads CASSPSWTSGRVYEQYF. The CDR3 region has the DNA TGTGCCAGCAGCCCAAGCTGGACTAGCGGGAGAGTCTACGAGCAGTACTTC.

The V gene is TRBV7-3, the J gene TRBJ2-1; D unclear. In germline, CDR1 is SGHTA, CDR2 FQGTGA. CDR3 length equals 13 residues. The V gene lost 3 bases and the J gene lost 4 bases, with 7 bases spanning the gap. CDR3 residues: CASSFGPYNEQFF. The CDR3 nucleotides are TGTGCCAGCAGCTTTGGGCCATACAATGAGCAGTTCTTC. Looking up the rest from reference TRBV7-3 and TRBJ2-1 gives the full variable domain: GAGVSQTPSNKVTEKGKYVELRCDPISGHTALYWYRQSLGQGPEFLIYFQGTGAADDSGLPNDRFFAVRPEGSVSTLKIQRTERGDSAVYLCASSFGPYNEQFFGPGTRLTVL.

The J gene is TRBJ2-5, the V gene TRBV9; 10 bases match TRBD1. The germline V gene encodes CDR1 SGDLS and CDR2 YYNGEE. CDR3 length: 16 residues. V lost 0 bases, J lost 2 bases, and 4 bases stayed unmatched. CDR3 sequence reads: CASSVAGQGGQETQYF. The CDR3 DNA reads as TGTGCCAGCAGCGTAGCTGGACAGGGGGGGCAAGAGACCCAGTACTTC.

This chain connects TRBV7-2 to TRBJ2-7; D is possibly TRBD1 (7 bases). The V gene's germline CDR1 is SGHTA and CDR2 FQGNSA. The V gene lost 2 bases and the J gene lost 1 base, with 12 bases spanning the gap. This CDR3 contains 15 residues. For the CDR3, the DNA is TGTGCCAGCAGCTTATTCTCAGGGGGGTCCTACGAGCAGTACTTC. This codes for CASSLFSGGSYEQYF.

This clone was seen once. The CDR3: CASTLEGHGNTIYF. CDR3 nucleotides: TGTGCCAGCACCCTCGAGGGCCACGGAAACACCATATATTTT. The chain recombines TRBV28 with TRBJ1-3; no clear D. CDR3 size: 14 residues. V was clipped by 7 bases and J by 4 bases, with 14 bases between them. Germline CDR1 reads MDHEN; CDR2 reads SYDVKM.

V is TRBV12-5 and J is TRBJ2-3, with 10 bases matching TRBD1. Germline V gene sequence: CDR1 LGHNT, CDR2 FRNRAP. The CDR3 totals 16 residues. Trimming took 4 bases from V and 5 from J; bases not matched to a gene: 9. The CDR3 DNA reads as TGTGCTAGTGGTTCTCAAGACAGGGGGCGCAGAGATACGCAGTATTTT. Its translation: CASGSQDRGRRDTQYF.

The gene calls are TRBV18 and TRBJ2-1; 7 bases match TRBD2. CDR1 KGHSH and CDR2 LQKENI come from the germline V gene. This CDR3 has 15 residues. J gave up 4 bases and V 0 bases, and 3 bases lay outside the gene matches. CDR3 coding DNA: TGTGCCAGCTCACCACCGACGGGGGGATACAATGAGCAGTTCTTC. Its protein is CASSPPTGGYNEQFF.

The V call is TRBV7-9, the J call TRBJ2-3, with D possibly TRBD2 on 6 matching bases. From germline, CDR1 is SEHNR and CDR2 FQNEAQ (reference sequence). Trimming removed 3 bases from V and 0 bases from J, with 13 bases in between. The CDR3 loop spans 16 amino acids. CDR3 coding DNA: TGTGCCAGCAGCTTCTGGGCTAGCGAGAGCACAGATACGCAGTATTTT. Translated: CASSFWASESTDTQYF.

The V call is TRBV19, the J call TRBJ2-2; perhaps TRBD1 as D (6 bases). The CDR3 spans 14 residues. Germline-derived CDR1 and CDR2 are LNHDA and SQIVND (reference sequence). V shed 9 bases and J shed 4 bases, with 15 bases lying between them. The CDR3 DNA is TGTGCCAGCGCCTTTCAGGGGTCCACCGGGGAGCTGTTTTTT. It codes for CASAFQGSTGELFF.

V is TRBV5-1 and J is TRBJ2-1, with D possibly being TRBD1 (5 bases). Trimming removed 4 bases at V and 5 bases at J, with 10 bases between. CDR3 length: 13 amino acids. Germline V gives CDR1 SGHRS, CDR2 YFSETQ. Here the CDR3 reads CASSQGQDNEQFF. CDR3 sequence (DNA): TGCGCCAGCAGCCAGGGTCAGGACAATGAGCAGTTCTTC.

The chain recombines TRBV6-5 with TRBJ2-7, with 7 bases fitting TRBD1. Trimming cost V 0 bases and J 2 bases; bases outside gene matches: 1. The CDR3 covers 14 residues. Germline CDR1 MNHEY, CDR2 SVGAGI. In DNA, the CDR3 is TGTGCCAGCAGTTACTCCGGGACAGCCTACGAGCAGTACTTC. Protein: CASSYSGTAYEQYF.

In its sample, this clone is medium-sized (0.01 to 0.1%). This sequence joins TRBV10-3 and TRBJ2-7, with a tentative D call TRBD1 (6 bases). The germline CDR1 and CDR2 sequences are ENHRY and SYGVKD. The CDR3 contains 11 residues. The V end lost 10 bases, the J end lost 4 bases, and 11 bases lay between the germline ends. The CDR3 DNA reads as TGTGCCACCGAGGGGGAGTACGAGCAGTACTTC. This gives the protein CATEGEYEQYF.

This clone was detected only a few times. The rearrangement joins TRBV4-1 to TRBJ2-2; D not resolved. Germline CDR1 and CDR2: MGHRA and YSYEKL. Trimming left V 1 base short and J 4 bases short, with 13 bases between. The length of the CDR3 is 16 residues. The CDR3 sequence: CASSQGATPGTGELFF. CDR3 in DNA: TGCGCCAGCAGCCAAGGAGCCACCCCAGGCACCGGGGAGCTGTTTTTT.

The chain joins TRBV5-1 to TRBJ1-6; 10 positions agree with TRBD1. The germline V gene has CDR1 SGHRS and CDR2 YFSETQ. This CDR3 spans 14 amino acids. With V trimmed by 8 bases and J by 8 bases, 7 bases remained unmatched. The CDR3 DNA follows: TGCGCCAGAAGCATTGGACAGGGGGATTCACCCCTCCACTTT. This gives the protein CARSIGQGDSPLHF.